This T cell receptor beta chain came from a study of cytotoxic CD8 clonotypes in ibrutinib-treated CLL. Study-level background: Recorded responses included 24 partial and 2 complete; following median around 73 months, roughly 15 stayed remitted and around twelve progressed. Study-wide results and limits: The study sampled sustained-remission and progressing patients at different times.

The V gene lost 0 bases and the J gene lost 8 bases, with 13 bases spanning the gap. The germline CDR1 and CDR2 sequences are LNHNV and YYDKDF (reference sequence). The CDR3 has 14 amino acids. Sequencing sought depths of 1 in 200,000 to 1 in 1 million T cells. TCRdb's table, derived via immunoSEQ multiplex PCR, lists solely in-frame clones and lacks some. The repertoire holds roughly 30,000 clones, with 76% as singletons. With respect to this clone: No antigen is known for it.

The rearrangement links TRBV15 to TRBJ1-2, with D hard to call. Here the sequenced sample was PBMCs, taken after 36 months of ibrutinib treatment. The clonotype was recovered from a human donor with chronic lymphocytic leukemia. As DNA, the CDR3 is TGTGCCACCAGCAGAGATGATACCCGCGGAGGCTACACCTTC. This encodes CATSRDDTRGGYTF. Full variable domain (outside the CDR3, taken from reference TRBV15 and TRBJ1-2): DAMVIQNPRYQVTQFGKPVTLSCSQTLNHNVMYWYQQKSSQAPKLLFHYYDKDFNNEADTPDNFQSRRPNTSFCFLDIRSPGLGDTAMYLCATSRDDTRGGYTFGSGTRLTVV.